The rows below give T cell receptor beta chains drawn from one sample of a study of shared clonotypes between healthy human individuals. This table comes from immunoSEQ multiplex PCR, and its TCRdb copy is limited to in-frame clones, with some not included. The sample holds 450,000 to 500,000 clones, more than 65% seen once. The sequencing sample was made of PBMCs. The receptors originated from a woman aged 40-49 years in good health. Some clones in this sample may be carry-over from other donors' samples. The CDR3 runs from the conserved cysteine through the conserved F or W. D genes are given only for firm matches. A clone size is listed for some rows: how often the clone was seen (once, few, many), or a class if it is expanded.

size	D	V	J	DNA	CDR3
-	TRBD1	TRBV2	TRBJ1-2	TGTGCCAGCAGTTCCCCCGACAGGGGGCACTATGGCTACACCTTC	CASSSPDRGHYGYTF
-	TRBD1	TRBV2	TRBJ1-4	TGTGCCAGCAGTCCCGGGACAGGCAACGGCGAACTGTTTTTT	CASSPGTGNGELFF
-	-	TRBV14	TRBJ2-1	TGTGCCAGCAGCCAAGGAGGACGATACAATGAGCAGTTCTTC	CASSQGGRYNEQFF
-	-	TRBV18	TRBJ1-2	TGTGCCAGCTCACTCTACAGGGTGGCGGACTATGGCTACACCTTC	CASSLYRVADYGYTF
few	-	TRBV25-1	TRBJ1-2	TGTGCCAGCAGTGATAGTAGGGGGTCCCCCTATGGCTACACCTTC	CASSDSRGSPYGYTF
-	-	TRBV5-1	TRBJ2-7	TGCGCCAGCAGCTTGGCCCCACTAGCTGACTACGAGCAGTACTTC	CASSLAPLADYEQYF
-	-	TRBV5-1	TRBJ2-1	TGCGCCAGCAGCTTGGCCGCAGGGGATCGTGAGCAGTTCTTC	CASSLAAGDREQFF
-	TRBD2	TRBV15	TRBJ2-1	TGTGCCACCAGCAGACCGGTTGGGGGGGATTACAATGAGCAGTTCTTC	CATSRPVGGDYNEQFF
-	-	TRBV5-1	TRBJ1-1	TGCGCCAGCAGCTTGTCGAAGGGGAACACTGAAGCTTTCTTT	CASSLSKGNTEAFF
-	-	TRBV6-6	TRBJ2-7	TGTGCCAGCAGTTACCCCCCTACGGGCGAGCAGTACTTC	CASSYPPTGEQYF
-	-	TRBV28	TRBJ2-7	TGTGCCAGCAGTTTCGCGGGGGCGGGAGAGCAGTACTTC	CASSFAGAGEQYF
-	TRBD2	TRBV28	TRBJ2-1	TGTGCCAGCAGTTTATCTAAAGGGACTAGCCCCTTCAATGAGCAGTTCTTC	CASSLSKGTSPFNEQFF
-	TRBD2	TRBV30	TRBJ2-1	TGTGCCTGGGGGAGGGCTAGCGGGTCGAATGAGCAGTTCTTC	CAWGRASGSNEQFF
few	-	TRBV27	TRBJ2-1	TGTGCCAGCAGGAGGAGTGGCTACAATGAGCAGTTCTTC	CASRRSGYNEQFF
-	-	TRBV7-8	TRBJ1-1	TGTGCCAGCAGCTTAACCCAGAAGAACACTGAAGCTTTCTTT	CASSLTQKNTEAFF
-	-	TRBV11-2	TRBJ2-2	TGTGCCAGCAGCTTAAGGAGGGGGGACACCACGAACACCGGGGAGCTGTTTTTT	CASSLRRGDTTNTGELFF
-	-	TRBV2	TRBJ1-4	TGTGCCCACCGGGCAGATGCAACTAATGAAAAACTGTTTTTT	CAHRADATNEKLFF
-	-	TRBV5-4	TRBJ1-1	TGTGCCAGCAGCTTTAAACGGTCGGCATCGAACACTGAAGCTTTCTTT	CASSFKRSASNTEAFF
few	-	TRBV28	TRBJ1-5	TGTGCCAGCACGTACCGGGACACACTAATTCAGCCCCAGCATTTT	CASTYRDTLIQPQHF
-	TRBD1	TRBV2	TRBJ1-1	TGTGCCAGCAGGTCCGGGACAGGGGTACTGAACACTGAAGCTTTCTTT	CASRSGTGVLNTEAFF
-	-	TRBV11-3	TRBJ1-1	TGTGCCAGCAGCTTAGATTCGGGGGACCCGAACACTGAAGCTTTCTTT	CASSLDSGDPNTEAFF
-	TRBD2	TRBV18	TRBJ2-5	TGTGCCAGCTCCCCCACTAGCGGGAGTGAGACCCAGTACTTC	CASSPTSGSETQYF
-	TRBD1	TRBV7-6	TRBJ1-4	TGTGCCAGCAGCCTCAGACAGGGGGATGAAAAACTGTTTTTT	CASSLRQGDEKLFF